This TCR beta chain was identified in a study of CD4+ T cells in melanoma. Study-level results: Neoantigen-specific CD4+ T cells in melanoma reportedly had diverse differentiation states.

On this clone itself: The antigen is not known.

The CDR3 totals 16 residues. The V gene lost 1 base and the J gene lost 1 base, with 13 bases spanning the gap. From germline, CDR1 is MRHNA and CDR2 SNTAGT. The repertoire was sequenced with immunoSEQ multiplex PCR; TCRdb's copy has only in-frame clones and lacks some. The repertoire includes around 5,700 clones, 68% of them detected once, and 20% to 25% sits in the top ten. Sample: cells from a culture (not recorded whether cultured in vitro). The genes are TRBV6-4 and TRBJ2-5, with D perhaps TRBD2 (5 bases). The sequence was obtained from a human donor with melanoma. The CDR3: CASSDLKRYPQETQYF. CDR3 sequence (DNA): TGTGCCAGCAGTGACTTAAAGCGGTACCCCCAAGAGACCCAGTACTTC.